This T cell receptor beta chain was recovered during a study of post-analysis software for immune sequencing data. Regarding the study as a whole: Roughly five TRBV segments appeared more often in patients than in controls, and TRBV5-6, TRBV5-1 and TRBV20-1 were among these. Under the F measure, samples that were prepared in one batch clustered strongly together. People with multiple sclerosis had a significantly lower normalized Chao1 diversity than controls did.

Every TCR beta cDNA library bore unique molecular identifiers. TCRdb reprocessed the PCR reads via MiXCR and lists one record per CDR3 protein. The table records roughly 800,000 distinct CDR3 sequences, roughly 30% of them present only once. This clonotype was seen more than once but under ten times. Antigen: not known. This CDR3 has 14 residues. Trimming removed 5 bases at V and 5 bases at J, with 15 bases between. Germline assignment: CDR1 MDHEN and CDR2 SYDVKM. The receptor's source is a girl aged 5-17 years with multiple sclerosis. V is TRBV28 and J is TRBJ2-5; D may match TRBD1 or TRBD2 (5 bases each). Sample: blood. This CDR3 reads CASSPTGGPETQYF. CDR3 bases: TGTGCCAGCAGTCCAACAGGAGGTCCGGAGACCCAGTACTTC.